The present entry profiles one T cell receptor (beta chain) with its context. The source of the sample is a study of control samples from healthy donors and cancer patients. TCRdb's copy holds only in-frame clones and misses some; the assay was immunoSEQ multiplex PCR. The sample includes around 170,000 clones, approximately 90% of them seen just once. The material sequenced was blood. The sequence derives from a woman under 40 in good health.

The CDR3 spells CASSYSDRNQPQHF. CDR3 nucleotide sequence: TGTGCCAGCAGTTATTCAGATCGCAATCAGCCCCAGCATTTT. The genes are TRBV27 and TRBJ1-5; no definite D call. V lost 4 bases to trimming and J lost 2 bases, with 9 bases between them. Germline values: CDR1 MNHEY, CDR2 SMNVEV (reference sequence). The CDR3 contains 14 residues.